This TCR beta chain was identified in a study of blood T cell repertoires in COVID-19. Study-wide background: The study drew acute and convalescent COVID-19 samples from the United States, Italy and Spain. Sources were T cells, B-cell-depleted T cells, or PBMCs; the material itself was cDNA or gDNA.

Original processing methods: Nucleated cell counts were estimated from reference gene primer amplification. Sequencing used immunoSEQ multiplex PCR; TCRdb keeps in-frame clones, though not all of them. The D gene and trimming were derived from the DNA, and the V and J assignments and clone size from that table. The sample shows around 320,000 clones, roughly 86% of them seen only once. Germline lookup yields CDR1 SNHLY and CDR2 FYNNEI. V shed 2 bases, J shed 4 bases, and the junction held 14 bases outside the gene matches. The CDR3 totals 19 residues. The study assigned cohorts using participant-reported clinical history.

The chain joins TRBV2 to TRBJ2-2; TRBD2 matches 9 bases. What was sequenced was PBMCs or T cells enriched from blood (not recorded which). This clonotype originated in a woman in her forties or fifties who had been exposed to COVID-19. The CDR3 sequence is CASSERWPSSGGRTGELFF. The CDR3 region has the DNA TGTGCCAGCAGTGAACGTTGGCCCTCCAGCGGGGGGCGCACCGGGGAGCTGTTTTTT. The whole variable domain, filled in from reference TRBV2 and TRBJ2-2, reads EPEVTQTPSHQVTQMGQEVILRCVPISNHLYFYWYRQILGQKVEFLVSFYNNEISEKSEIFDDQFSVERPDGSNFTLKIRSTKLEDSAMYFCASSERWPSSGGRTGELFFGEGSRLTVL.